A single sample gave rise to the 29 T cell receptor beta chains below, sequenced in a study of T cell clonality in common variable immunodeficiency. For these receptors, no antigen is known. Method: immunoSEQ multiplex PCR; TCRdb's copy keeps in-frame clones and lacks some. This repertoire holds 25,000 to 30,000 clones, and none appear only once. Findings of the study overall: Common variable immunodeficiency TCR beta sequences reportedly had fewer deletions and N-nucleotide insertions.

Source material: peripheral blood mononuclear cells. These receptors were taken from a human donor with common variable immunodeficiency.

About this clone itself: The read gets to within 3 residues of the CDR3 end, and the germline J gene fills in the rest. The chain joins TRBV7-6 to TRBJ1-6; 10 nucleotides line up with TRBD1. The V segment lost 5 bases and the J segment 7 bases; nucleotides outside the gene matches: 2. In germline, CDR1 is SGHVS, CDR2 FNYEAQ. This CDR3 contains 14 residues. The CDR3 DNA, read in part, is TGTGCCAGCAGCCGGGACAGGGGAAATTCACCC. It is translated as CASSRDRGNSP. The whole CDR3 region reads CASSRDRGNSPLHF.

This clone was counted ten times or more. The CDR3 goes on 3 residues after the read ends, and that part is filled in from the germline J gene. J is TRBJ1-6 and V is TRBV2; D unclear. The CDR3 consists of 13 residues. Germline V lookup: CDR1 SNHLY, CDR2 FYNNEI. V was trimmed by 6 bases and J by 7 bases, leaving 10 bases between them. CDR3 region: CASSAERNSPLHF. CDR3 bases read: TGTGCCAGCAGCGCAGAGCGGAATTCACCC.

In regard to this clone: The DNA ends 3 residues before the CDR3 does, and the rest of the CDR3 is filled in from the germline J gene. The chain couples TRBV7-2 to TRBJ2-7; 7 bases are a match to TRBD1. Trimming removed 4 bases from V and 2 bases from J; junction bases left unmatched: 5. Germline CDR1 is SGHTA and CDR2 is FQGNSA. The CDR3 loop spans 14 amino acids. The CDR3 reads CASSSRGQTYEQYF. The CDR3 bases that were read are TGTGCCAGCAGCTCTCGGGGACAGACCTACGAG.

There are a few counts of this clone. The missing CDR3 end, 3 residues past where the read stops, is filled in from the germline J gene. V usage is TRBV5-1 and J usage is TRBJ2-2; tentative D call: TRBD1 (5 bases). The germline V gene has CDR1 SGHRS and CDR2 YFSETQ. The CDR3 totals 15 residues. Trimming stripped 4 bases from V and 4 bases from J, with 14 bases between. CDR3 loop: CASSATGQGTGELFF. The CDR3 DNA, read in part, is TGCGCCAGCAGCGCTACGGGCCAGGGCACCGGGGAG.

This clone appeared a few times. The CDR3 is cut off 3 residues early in the read; its end comes from the germline J gene. J is TRBJ2-7 and V is TRBV19; D unresolved. Trimming left V 4 bases short and J 2 bases short, with 15 bases between. CDR1 is LNHDA and CDR2 is SQIVND in the germline V gene (reference sequence). The CDR3 loop spans 15 amino acids. CDR3 bases read: TGTGCCAGTAGTACCCTGAATGGTGCGGCCTACGAG. Its translation is CASSTLNGAAYE. The whole CDR3 protein reads CASSTLNGAAYEQYF.

This clone occurred a few times. The read ends 3 residues shy of where the CDR3 ends; the end is completed using the germline J gene. This sequence joins TRBV5-1 and TRBJ2-3, with 12 bases lining up with TRBD2. The CDR3 consists of 16 residues. The V and J ends lost 2 bases and 1 base, in that order; junction bases with no gene match: 2. Germline CDR1 and CDR2: SGHRS and YFSETQ. Partial CDR3 DNA: TGCGCCAGCAGCTTAAGACTAGCGGGGGGCACAGATACG. Amino acid sequence: CASSLRLAGGTDT. The complete CDR3 reads CASSLRLAGGTDTQYF.

In its sample, this clone was seen a few times. The CDR3 end falls 3 residues outside the read, so it is completed with the germline J gene. The genes are TRBV6-1 and TRBJ1-5; possibly TRBD1 for D (6 bases). This CDR3 has 15 amino acids. Germline assignment: CDR1 MNHNS and CDR2 SASEGT. V lost 1 base to trimming and J lost 6 bases, with 13 bases between them. The sequenced part of the CDR3 DNA is TGTGCCAGCAGTGAAGTACAGGGCTGGGGTCAGCCC. Its protein product is CASSEVQGWGQP. The entire CDR3 protein is CASSEVQGWGQPQHF.

This clone was recorded many times. The read is 3 residues too short to cover the CDR3 end, so that end is filled in from the germline J gene. V gene TRBV14 combines with J gene TRBJ2-1; tentatively, D is TRBD2 (6 bases). V dropped 4 bases and J dropped 8 bases, with 15 bases sitting between them. The germline gives CDR1 SGHDN, CDR2 FVKESK. The CDR3 is made up of 14 amino acids. CDR3 in amino acids: CASSRRAGLYEQFF. The CDR3 bases that were read are TGTGCCAGCAGCCGAAGGGCGGGGTTATATGAG. The complete variable domain, with remaining parts taken from reference TRBV14 and TRBJ2-1, reads EAGVTQFPSHSVIEKGQTVTLRCDPISGHDNLYWYRRVMGKEIKFLLHFVKESKQDESGMPNNRFLAERTGGTYSTLKVQPAELEDSGVYFCASSRRAGLYEQFFGPGTRLTVL.

To note about this clone: The read stops 3 residues short of the end of the CDR3; the missing end is completed from the germline J gene. The chain couples TRBV7-9 to TRBJ1-2; D unclear. Germline lookup yields CDR1 SEHNR and CDR2 FQNEAQ (reference sequence). The V end was cut by 3 bases, the J end by 4 bases, with 6 bases between. This CDR3 comprises 12 residues. The CDR3 DNA, read in part, is TGTGCCAGCAGCTTGCACAGCTATGGC. This encodes CASSLHSYG. In full, the CDR3 is CASSLHSYGYTF.

Note on this clone: The CDR3 end falls 3 residues outside the read, so it is completed with the germline J gene. The rearrangement links TRBV7-9 to TRBJ2-5, with TRBD2 identical over 9 bases. The length of the CDR3 is 15 residues. Germline V lookup: CDR1 SEHNR, CDR2 FQNEAQ (reference sequence). With V trimmed by 2 bases and J by 5 bases, 6 bases remained unmatched. CDR3 sequence: CASSLLAGGYETQYF. The CDR3 DNA, read in part, is TGTGCCAGCAGCTTACTCGCGGGGGGGTATGAGACC. Supplemented by reference TRBV7-9 and TRBJ2-5, the full variable domain reads DTGVSQNPRHKITKRGQNVTFRCDPISEHNRLYWYRQTLGQGPEFLTYFQNEAQLEKSRLLSDRFSAERPKGSFSTLEIQRTEQGDSAMYLCASSLLAGGYETQYFGPGTRLLVL.

Only a few counts were recorded for this clone. The read ends 3 residues before the CDR3 terminus; that terminus is restored from the germline J gene. The chain couples TRBV7-2 to TRBJ1-3; D is unclear. The V gene lost 1 base and the J gene lost 4 bases, with 11 bases spanning the gap. This CDR3 region has 15 residues. Germline V lookup: CDR1 SGHTA, CDR2 FQGNSA. CDR3 DNA (partial): TGTGCCAGCAGCTTAGGTCCGGGGAAAGGAAACACC. It translates to CASSLGPGKGNT. The entire CDR3 reads CASSLGPGKGNTIYF.

By share, this clone ranks as medium-sized. With the read ending 3 residues before the CDR3 end, the germline J gene is used to fill in that end. This sequence joins TRBV7-8 and TRBJ2-7; 7 positions agree with TRBD2. There are 16 residues in the CDR3. Trimming took 5 bases from V and 6 from J; bases not matched to a gene: 16. Germline V lookup: CDR1 SGHVS, CDR2 FQNEAQ. CDR3 in amino acids: CASSLIGGRRISEQYF. CDR3 bases read: TGTGCCAGCAGCCTCATCGGGGGGAGGCGTATCTCCGAG. Drawing the rest from reference TRBV7-8 and TRBJ2-7, the complete variable domain is GAGVSQSPRYKVAKRGQDVALRCDPISGHVSLFWYQQALGQGPEFLTYFQNEAQLDKSGLPSDRFFAERPEGSVSTLKIQRTQQEDSAVYLCASSLIGGRRISEQYFGPGTRLTVT.

This clone occurred many times. The read ends 3 residues early relative to the CDR3; the germline J gene fills the gap. The chain employs TRBV19 and TRBJ1-1, with 8 bases matching TRBD1. The V and J ends lost 4 bases and 4 bases, in that order; junction bases with no gene match: 11. The CDR3 contains 16 residues. The germline V gene encodes CDR1 LNHDA and CDR2 SQIVND (reference sequence). Incomplete CDR3 DNA: TGTGCCAGTAGTAATGGGCCTGGACAGGGCCGCACTGAA. Protein: CASSNGPGQGRTE. The CDR3 in its entirety is CASSNGPGQGRTEAFF. The full variable domain, rest sourced from reference TRBV19 and TRBJ1-1, is DGGITQSPKYLFRKEGQNVTLSCEQNLNHDAMYWYRQDPGQGLRLIYYSQIVNDFQKGDIAEGYSVSREKKESFPLTVTSAQKNPTAFYLCASSNGPGQGRTEAFFGQGTRLTVV.

This clone was observed at least ten times. From the germline J gene comes the end of the CDR3, since the read stops 3 residues before it. The genes are TRBV18 and TRBJ1-2, with TRBD1 as a possible D gene (5 bases). This CDR3 has 13 residues. Germline CDR1 and CDR2: KGHSH and LQKENI. CDR3 residues: CASSPRRQNGYTF. CDR3 DNA, as far as it was read: TGTGCCAGCTCACCACGACGACAGAACGGC.

There are a few counts of this clone. The read is 3 residues too short to cover the CDR3 end, so that end is filled in from the germline J gene. The chain links TRBV18 to TRBJ2-6; tentatively, D is TRBD1 (6 bases). Per germline, CDR1 KGHSH and CDR2 LQKENI. The CDR3 extends over 16 amino acids. V shed 5 bases and J shed 0 bases, with 11 bases lying between them. The sequenced part of the CDR3 DNA is TGTGCCAGCTCAGGGTCAGGGGTCTCTGGGGCCAACGTC. Translated: CASSGSGVSGANV. The whole CDR3 is CASSGSGVSGANVLTF.

This clone was counted only a few times. Read data end 3 residues before the CDR3 end; the end is taken from the germline J gene. The chain employs TRBV7-9 and TRBJ1-2, with TRBD1 identical over 10 bases. This CDR3 is 15 amino acids long. Trimming cost V 5 bases and J 3 bases; bases outside gene matches: 6. Per germline, CDR1 SEHNR and CDR2 FQNEAQ (reference sequence). The CDR3 loop reads CASSLRQGADYGYTF. CDR3 DNA (partial): TGTGCCAGCAGCCTCAGACAGGGGGCGGACTATGGC.

As to this clone: The read ends 3 residues before the CDR3 terminus; that terminus is restored from the germline J gene. This chain connects TRBV7-3 to TRBJ1-2; TRBD1 matches at 9 bases. Germline V gene lookup returns CDR1 SGHTA and CDR2 FQGTGA. The junction had 6 bases not matched to a gene; V was cut back by 1 base and J by 6 bases. The CDR3 has 15 residues. The CDR3 is CASSLNDRGTDGYTF. The sequenced part of the CDR3 DNA is TGTGCCAGCAGCTTAAATGACAGGGGGACCGATGGC.

This clone was recorded a few times. Sequencing ends 3 residues short of the CDR3 end; the germline J gene provides the rest. This chain links TRBV7-2 with TRBJ1-6; D is perhaps TRBD1 (6 bases). V shed 5 bases and J shed 10 bases, with 15 bases lying between them. Germline assignment: CDR1 SGHTA and CDR2 FQGNSA. The CDR3 extends over 14 amino acids. The sequenced part of the CDR3 DNA is TGTGCCAGCAGCCCGGGACAAGGGCGCTCACCC. This encodes CASSPGQGRSP. In full, the CDR3 reads CASSPGQGRSPLHF.

The CDR3 bases that were read are TGTGCCAGCAGACTGACAGAAAACACTGAA. Translation: CASRLTENTE. The entire CDR3 sequence reads CASRLTENTEAFF. The chain joins TRBV7-9 to TRBJ1-1; D might be TRBD1 (5 bases). Read data end 3 residues before the CDR3 end; the end is taken from the germline J gene. CDR3 length: 13 residues. The ends were cut back, 6 bases at V and 2 bases at J, with 10 bases in the middle. Per the germline V gene, CDR1 is SEHNR and CDR2 is FQNEAQ (reference sequence).

This clone was seen at least ten times. The CDR3 end lies 3 residues beyond the end of the read and is filled in from the germline J gene. The chain carries TRBV5-1 and TRBJ2-3; a weak D match, TRBD2 (6 bases). The germline CDR1 and CDR2 sequences are SGHRS and YFSETQ. The CDR3 consists of 15 residues. Trimming pared 4 bases from V and 3 bases from J, leaving 15 bases between. The sequenced CDR3 bases are TGCGCCAGCAGCCAAGGAGGGTCAACTACAGATACG. It codes for CASSQGGSTTDT. The whole CDR3 reads CASSQGGSTTDTQYF.

This clone was detected many times. The CDR3 end falls 3 residues outside the read, so it is completed with the germline J gene. V usage is TRBV20-1 and J usage is TRBJ2-5; D is possibly TRBD2 (7 bases). The V and J ends lost 0 bases and 4 bases respectively, with 15 bases between them. Germline CDR1 DFQATT, CDR2 SNEGSKA (reference sequence). The CDR3 length is 15 residues. CDR3 DNA (partial): TGCAGTGCTAGAGATCTTAGGGGGGGCGCAGAGACC. It is translated as CSARDLRGGAET. In full, the CDR3 is CSARDLRGGAETQYF.

This clone was seen at least ten times. Read sequence stops 3 residues before the CDR3 end, and the germline J gene provides the missing end. The chain employs TRBV20-1 and TRBJ2-7; D may be TRBD2 (6 bases). CDR3 size: 12 residues. Germline V gene data show CDR1 as DFQATT and CDR2 as SNEGSKA (reference sequence). V was shortened by 6 bases and J by 2 bases, with 11 bases between the two germline ends. The CDR3 region is CSARDWTYEQYF. The sequenced part of the CDR3 DNA is TGCAGTGCCAGGGACTGGACCTACGAG.

This clone was counted between two and nine times. The sequenced part of the CDR3 DNA is TGTGCCAGCTCACCTAGCGGGAACACCGGGGAG. It specifies CASSPSGNTGE. Given in full, the CDR3 is CASSPSGNTGELFF. The chain couples TRBV18 to TRBJ2-2; D possibly corresponds to TRBD2 (6 bases). The missing CDR3 end, 3 residues past where the read stops, is filled in from the germline J gene. V was trimmed by 3 bases and J by 1 base, leaving 6 bases between them. Looked up from germline, CDR1 is KGHSH and CDR2 is LQKENI. This CDR3 region has 14 residues.

This clone was seen repeatedly, ten times or more. The read stops 3 residues short of the end of the CDR3; the missing end is completed from the germline J gene. This sequence joins TRBV7-9 and TRBJ1-5; 8 bases align to TRBD1. Trimming removed 5 bases from V and 2 bases from J; junction bases left unmatched: 5. The CDR3 is 15 amino acids. Germline V CDR1 and CDR2: SEHNR, FQNEAQ (reference sequence). The covered CDR3 bases are TGTGCCAGCAGCCAGGACAGGGCTGGCAATCAGCCC. This gives the protein CASSQDRAGNQP. The CDR3, in full, reads CASSQDRAGNQPQHF.

The sample holds a few counts of this clone. CDR3 DNA (partial): TGTGCCAGCAGCCCTAAGCTCCGCGGCGGGGATACG. As protein: CASSPKLRGGDT. The full CDR3 protein reads CASSPKLRGGDTQYF. The chain is built from TRBV11-1 and TRBJ2-3, with D maybe TRBD2 (5 bases). The read ends 3 residues early relative to the CDR3; the germline J gene fills the gap. The CDR3 loop spans 15 amino acids. From germline, CDR1 is SGHAT and CDR2 FQDESV (reference sequence). Trimming pared 5 bases from V and 6 bases from J, leaving 18 bases between.

This clone was picked up a small number of times. Sequencing ends 3 residues short of the CDR3 end; the germline J gene provides the rest. The chain couples TRBV19 to TRBJ1-5; tentative D call: TRBD1 (6 bases). CDR3 size: 14 residues. V was pared by 8 bases and J by 9 bases, with 20 bases between. The germline gives CDR1 LNHDA, CDR2 SQIVND (reference sequence). CDR3 bases read: TGTGCCAGTCATAGGGGACATCGGATAGGGCCC. This translates into CASHRGHRIGP. The whole CDR3 region reads CASHRGHRIGPQHF.

This clone was observed a few times. The CDR3 end lies 3 residues beyond the end of the read and is filled in from the germline J gene. V is TRBV6-1 and J is TRBJ1-2; D remains ambiguous. Looked up from germline, CDR1 is MNHNS and CDR2 is SASEGT. This CDR3 has 16 residues. V was clipped by 1 base and J by 0 bases, with 12 bases between them. CDR3 DNA (partial): TGTGCCAGCAGTGAAGGGGCAGCCAAAGCTAACTATGGC. Translation: CASSEGAAKANYG. Given in full, the CDR3 is CASSEGAAKANYGYTF.

In regard to this clone: The sequence runs out 3 residues before the end of the CDR3; the remainder is reconstructed from the germline J gene. This sequence joins TRBV5-6 and TRBJ1-2; D call uncertain. The CDR3 extends over 14 amino acids. Germline V gene lookup returns CDR1 SGHDT and CDR2 YYEEEE. The CDR3 protein is CASNPAQRGMGYTF. The CDR3 DNA, read in part, is TGTGCCAGCAACCCAGCCCAGCGGGGTATGGGC.

This clone appeared a few times. The CDR3 is cut off 3 residues early in the read; its end comes from the germline J gene. The rearrangement uses TRBV5-4 and TRBJ2-7, with a possible D match to TRBD2 (6 bases). V was clipped by 3 bases and J by 1 base, with 8 bases between them. Germline CDR1 reads SGHNT; CDR2 reads YYREEE (reference sequence). This CDR3 has 13 amino acids. This CDR3 reads CASSYGGSYEQYF. CDR3 bases read: TGTGCCAGCAGCTACGGGGGTTCCTACGAG. Full variable domain (remainder filled in from reference TRBV5-4 and TRBJ2-7): ETGVTQSPTHLIKTRGQQVTLRCSSQSGHNTVSWYQQALGQGPQFIFQYYREEENGRGNFPPRFSGLQFPNYSSELNVNALELDDSALYLCASSYGGSYEQYFGPGTRLTVT.